This T cell receptor beta chain was captured by sequencing in a study of patients and donors after allogeneic stem cell transplantation (dated by TCRdb to between 2020 and 2021). The library was prepared using RT-PCR. The sequencer listed for this sample is NextSeq 550. Clones were called with MiXCR by TCRdb after fastp trimmed the public reads at Q25, and only in-frame beta chains were retained. A single entry per CDR3 protein holds the most common genes and DNA from its merged rows. Within this sample are 200,000 to 250,000 distinct CDR3 sequences, with approximately 14% of them counted one time only. 11% of the sample goes to the ten largest clones. Cut back by 5 bases and 4 bases, the V and J ends lie 17 bases apart. The germline V gene (reference sequence) specifies SEHNR as CDR1 and FQNEAQ as CDR2. Taken from cysteine to phenylalanine, the CDR3 has 15 residues. Of all the DNA, just the CDR3 is kept, 45 bases in frame from base 1.

As concerns this clonotype: Its antigen is currently not known. Per-nucleotide qualities are absent, and no much larger clonotype sits a single base away.

The chain is made from TRBV7-9 and TRBJ1-1; TRBD1 is a weak D gene call, 6 bases matching. Source material: blood, either unsorted or a sorted T cell fraction (not recorded which). The sequence came from a human donor who was either an allogeneic HSCT recipient or a stem cell or donor lymphocyte infusion donor (not recorded which). It is not recorded whose cells these are; they may come from a transplant donor. CDR3 region: CASSTRGGGSTEAFF. At the DNA level, the sequence is TGTGCCAGCAGCACCCGGGGAGGGGGGAGCACTGAAGCTTTCTTT.